Shown below are 16 T cell receptor beta chains from a single sample sequenced in a study of blood T cell repertoires in COVID-19. Clones were read by immunoSEQ multiplex PCR, and TCRdb kept only the in-frame ones, dropping some. The sample contains approximately 340,000 clones, approximately 88% of which appear only once. Sequences were obtained from peripheral blood. The receptors derive from a man aged 25-40 years with COVID-19, enrolled during active disease.

Comments on this clone: This same CDR3 is encoded by further DNA sequences in the sample. The chain is built from TRBV7-2 and TRBJ1-2, with 7 bases matching TRBD1. Germline loops: CDR1 SGHTA, CDR2 FQGNSA. The J segment lost 5 bases and the V segment lost 1 base, leaving 4 bases of the junction unmatched. This CDR3 is 14 amino acids long. The CDR3 DNA reads TGTGCCAGCAGCTTAGACCCAGGGGGTTATGGCTACACCTTC. The encoded protein is CASSLDPGGYGYTF.

The J gene is TRBJ1-5, the V gene TRBV7-2, with 7 bases matching TRBD1. CDR1 is SGHTA and CDR2 is FQGNSA in the germline V gene. With V trimmed by 3 bases and J by 1 base, 6 bases remained unmatched. The CDR3 has 16 amino acids. The CDR3 DNA reads as TGTGCCAGCAGCTTCTACTCAGGGGGGAGCAATCAGCCCCAGCATTTT. It encodes CASSFYSGGSNQPQHF. The full variable domain, completed using reference TRBV7-2 and TRBJ1-5, is GAGVSQSPSNKVTEKGKDVELRCDPISGHTALYWYRQSLGQGLEFLIYFQGNSAPDKSGLPSDRFSAERTGGSVSTLTIQRTQQEDSAVYLCASSFYSGGSNQPQHFGDGTRLSIL.

The rearrangement joins TRBV30 to TRBJ1-1; TRBD1 is a possible D gene (5 bases). CDR3 length: 13 amino acids. Trimming cost V 1 base and J 8 bases, with 14 bases left between them. CDR1 GTSNPN and CDR2 SVGIG come from the germline V gene (reference sequence). CDR3 DNA sequence: TGTGCCTGGAGTGGGGGGGTTAGGACAGAAGCTTTCTTT. This encodes CAWSGGVRTEAFF.

In its sample, this clone was seen many times. The rearrangement joins TRBV27 to TRBJ1-1, with 7 bases matching TRBD1. The CDR3 spans 15 residues. V gave up 3 bases and J gave up 1 base; unmatched junction bases: 5. Germline CDR1 is MNHEY and CDR2 is SMNVEV (reference sequence). The CDR3 protein is CASSFWGTANTEAFF. CDR3 nucleotides: TGTGCCAGCAGTTTTTGGGGGACAGCGAACACTGAAGCTTTCTTT.

The CDR3 sequence is CATSDPKGHYGGELFF. DNA for the CDR3: TGTGCCACCAGTGACCCAAAAGGACATTACGGGGGGGAGCTGTTTTTT. The rearrangement uses TRBV24-1 and TRBJ2-2; possibly TRBD1 for D (5 bases). V lost 4 bases and J 8 bases, leaving 19 bases between the germline ends. The CDR3 sequence is 16 residues long. Germline CDR1 reads KGHDR; CDR2 reads SFDVKD.

The V call is TRBV6-2 or TRBV6-3, the J call TRBJ2-3; D call uncertain. CDR1 is MNHEY, CDR2 SVGEGT, per germline. Trimming stripped 3 bases from V and 3 bases from J, with 4 bases between. The CDR3 contains 12 residues. In DNA, the CDR3 is TGTGCCAGCAGTTATCCGACAGATACGCAGTATTTT. It yields the protein CASSYPTDTQYF.

This clone was recorded many times. This chain connects TRBV24-1 to TRBJ1-2, with 8 positions matching TRBD1. CDR1 and CDR2 (germline): KGHDR, SFDVKD. CDR3 length: 14 residues. Germline trimming cut 4 bases from V and 4 bases from J; bases unmatched to any gene: 4. The CDR3 reads CATSDLGTGYGYTF. Here the CDR3 DNA reads TGTGCCACCAGTGACTTAGGGACAGGCTATGGCTACACCTTC.

The genes are TRBV4-2 and TRBJ2-1; possibly TRBD2 for D (6 bases). From germline, CDR1 is LGHNA and CDR2 YNFKEQ. The CDR3 totals 16 residues. Trimming left V 4 bases short and J 0 bases short, with 13 bases between. The CDR3 DNA sequence: TGTGCCAGCAGCCGAATGGGGACTTACTCCTACAATGAGCAGTTCTTC. This gives the protein CASSRMGTYSYNEQFF.

The chain has TRBV18 and TRBJ2-7, with D possibly being TRBD1 (5 bases). CDR1 and CDR2 (germline): KGHSH, LQKENI. The CDR3 sequence is 15 residues long. Trimming took off 3 bases at V and 4 bases at J, with 16 bases between the two ends. CDR3: CASSPRGRAVYEQYF. The CDR3 coding sequence is TGTGCCAGCTCACCTCGAGGCAGGGCGGTTTACGAGCAGTACTTC.

The chain links TRBV7-9 to TRBJ2-1; the D is unclear. The length of the CDR3 is 17 residues. CDR1 is SEHNR and CDR2 is FQNEAQ in the germline V gene (reference sequence). V was cut by 5 bases and J by 0 bases, with 17 bases left in between. This chain's CDR3 is CASSPASSELSYNEQFF. DNA for the CDR3: TGTGCCAGCAGCCCCGCCTCCTCTGAGCTCTCCTACAATGAGCAGTTCTTC.

The chain combines TRBV10-1 with TRBJ2-5, with TRBD2 matching 10 bases. The V segment lost 6 bases and the J segment 4 bases; nucleotides outside the gene matches: 5. The CDR3 loop spans 14 amino acids. From germline, CDR1 is WNHNN and CDR2 SYGVQD (reference sequence). This CDR3 is CASSRRLAGETQYF. The CDR3, as DNA: TGCGCCAGCAGCCGTAGACTAGCGGGAGAGACCCAGTACTTC.

This clone was seen a handful of times. The chain carries TRBV9 and TRBJ2-1; 7 nucleotides align to TRBD2. The CDR3 consists of 16 residues. With 0 bases clipped from V and 4 bases from J, the junction kept 7 bases outside the gene matches. CDR1 is SGDLS and CDR2 is YYNGEE in the germline V gene. The CDR3 region has the DNA TGTGCCAGCAGCGTAGGGTCACTAGCGAGTTACAATGAGCAGTTCTTC. Residues: CASSVGSLASYNEQFF.

V is TRBV11-3 and J is TRBJ2-1, with 14 nucleotides matching TRBD2. Germline lookup yields CDR1 SGHNT and CDR2 YENEEA. The CDR3 covers 16 residues. V lost 5 bases and J lost 7; bases outside the gene matches: 7. The CDR3 loop reads CASSPTGTSGRNEQFF. The DNA for the CDR3 is TGTGCCAGCAGCCCTACCGGGACTAGCGGGAGAAATGAGCAGTTCTTC.

This chain connects TRBV6-5 to TRBJ1-2, with a possible D match to TRBD1 (6 bases). The CDR3 totals 16 residues. The V gene's germline CDR1 is MNHEY and CDR2 SVGAGI. The V end was cut by 0 bases, the J end by 5 bases, with 16 bases between. The CDR3 DNA reads TGTGCCAGCAGTTACTCCTGGCAGGGGAACGGGTATGGCTACACCTTC. Encoded protein: CASSYSWQGNGYGYTF.

The chain links TRBV10-2 to TRBJ2-3; 9 positions agree with TRBD1. With 8 bases clipped from V and 3 bases from J, the junction kept 9 bases outside the gene matches. The CDR3 covers 15 residues. CDR1 WSHSY and CDR2 SAAADI come from the germline V gene. The CDR3 DNA sequence: TGCGCCAGCGGTGGGACAGGGATGGAGACAGATACGCAGTATTTT. Its translation is CASGGTGMETDTQYF.

This chain links TRBV5-3 with TRBJ2-7; D is possibly TRBD1 (5 bases). TRBV5-3 is classed as an ORF, of uncertain function. The CDR3 contains 17 residues. Between the trimmed V and J ends, which lost 0 bases and 1 base, there was a span of 17 bases. In nucleotides, the CDR3 is TGTGCCAGAAGCTTGGAAGACAGTCACTGTGGATCCTACGAGCAGTACTTC. Translated: CARSLEDSHCGSYEQYF.